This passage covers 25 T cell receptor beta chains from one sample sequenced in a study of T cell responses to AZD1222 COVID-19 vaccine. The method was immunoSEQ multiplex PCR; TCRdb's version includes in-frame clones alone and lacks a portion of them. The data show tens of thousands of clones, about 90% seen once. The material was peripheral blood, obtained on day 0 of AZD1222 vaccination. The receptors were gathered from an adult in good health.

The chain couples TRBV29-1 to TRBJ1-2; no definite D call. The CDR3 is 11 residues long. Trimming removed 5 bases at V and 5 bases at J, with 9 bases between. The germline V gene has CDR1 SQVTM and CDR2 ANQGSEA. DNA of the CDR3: TGCAGCGTTCCGACTGAGTATGGCTACACCTTC. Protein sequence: CSVPTEYGYTF.

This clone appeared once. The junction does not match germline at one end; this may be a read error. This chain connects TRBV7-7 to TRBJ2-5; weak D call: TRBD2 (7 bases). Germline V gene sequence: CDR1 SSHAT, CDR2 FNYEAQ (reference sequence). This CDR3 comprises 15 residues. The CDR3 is CASSQSRGASETQYF. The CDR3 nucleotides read TGTGCTAGCAGCCAGAGTCGGGGGGCGTCAGAGACCCAGTACTTC.

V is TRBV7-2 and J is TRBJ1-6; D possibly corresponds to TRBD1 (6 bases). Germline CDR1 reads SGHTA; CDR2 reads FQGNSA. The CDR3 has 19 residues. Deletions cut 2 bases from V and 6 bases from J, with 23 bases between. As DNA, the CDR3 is TGTGCCAGCAGCTTATTCGGGACGCCCAAGGGGGGAGTTAATTCACCCCTCCACTTT. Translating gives CASSLFGTPKGGVNSPLHF.

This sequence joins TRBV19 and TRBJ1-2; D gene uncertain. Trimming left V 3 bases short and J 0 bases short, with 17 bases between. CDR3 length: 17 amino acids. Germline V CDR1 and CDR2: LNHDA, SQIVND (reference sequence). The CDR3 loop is CASSIRTELLSNYGYTF. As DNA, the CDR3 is TGTGCCAGTAGTATTAGAACAGAGTTGCTCTCTAACTATGGCTACACCTTC.

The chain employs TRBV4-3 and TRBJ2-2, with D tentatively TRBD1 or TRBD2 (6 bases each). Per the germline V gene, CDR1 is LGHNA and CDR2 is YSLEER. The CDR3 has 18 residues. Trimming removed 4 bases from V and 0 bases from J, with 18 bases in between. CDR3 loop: CASSLYGGPGPNTGELFF. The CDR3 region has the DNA TGCGCCAGCAGCCTTTACGGGGGCCCGGGACCGAACACCGGGGAGCTGTTTTTT.

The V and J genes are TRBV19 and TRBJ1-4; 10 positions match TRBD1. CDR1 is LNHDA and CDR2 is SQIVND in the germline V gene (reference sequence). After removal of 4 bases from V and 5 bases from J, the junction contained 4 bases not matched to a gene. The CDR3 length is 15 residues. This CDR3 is CASSTGTGENEKLFF. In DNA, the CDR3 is TGTGCCAGTAGTACCGGGACAGGGGAAAATGAAAAACTGTTTTTT.

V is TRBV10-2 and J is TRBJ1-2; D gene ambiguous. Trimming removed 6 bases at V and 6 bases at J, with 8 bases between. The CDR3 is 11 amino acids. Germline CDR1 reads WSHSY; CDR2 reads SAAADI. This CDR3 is CASRFGDGYTF. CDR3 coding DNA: TGCGCCAGCAGATTCGGGGATGGCTACACCTTC.

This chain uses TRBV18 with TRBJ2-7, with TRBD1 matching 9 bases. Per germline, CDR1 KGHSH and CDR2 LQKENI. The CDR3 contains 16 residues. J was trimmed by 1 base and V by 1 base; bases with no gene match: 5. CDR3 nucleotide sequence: TGTGCCAGCTCACCACGGACAGGGGAGTCTTCCTACGAGCAGTACTTC. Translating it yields CASSPRTGESSYEQYF. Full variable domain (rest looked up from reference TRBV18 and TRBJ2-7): NAGVMQNPRHLVRRRGQEARLRCSPMKGHSHVYWYRQLPEEGLKFMVYLQKENIIDESGMPKERFSAEFPKEGPSILRIQQVVRGDSAAYFCASSPRTGESSYEQYFGPGTRLTVT.

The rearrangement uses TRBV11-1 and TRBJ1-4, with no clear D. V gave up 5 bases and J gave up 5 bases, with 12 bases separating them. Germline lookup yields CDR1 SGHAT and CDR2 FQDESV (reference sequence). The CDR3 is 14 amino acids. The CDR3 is CASSVGSRNEKLFF. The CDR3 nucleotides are TGTGCCAGCAGCGTGGGGTCAAGGAATGAAAAACTGTTTTTT. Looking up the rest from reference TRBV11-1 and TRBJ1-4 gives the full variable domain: EAEVAQSPRYKITEKSQAVAFWCDPISGHATLYWYRQILGQGPELLVQFQDESVVDDSQLPKDRFSAERLKGVDSTLKIQPAELGDSAMYLCASSVGSRNEKLFFGSGTQLSVL.

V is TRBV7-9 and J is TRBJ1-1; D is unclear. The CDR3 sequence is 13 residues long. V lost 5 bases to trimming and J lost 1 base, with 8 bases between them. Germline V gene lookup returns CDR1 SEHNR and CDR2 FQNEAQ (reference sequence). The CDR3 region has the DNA TGTGCCAGCAGCCAGGTTGCGAACACTGAAGCTTTCTTT. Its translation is CASSQVANTEAFF.

The DNA of the CDR3 is TGTGCCAGCAGCTTGCTTGGCGGGGGGGCTAACGAGCAGTACTTC. It yields the protein CASSLLGGGANEQYF. This chain uses TRBV5-4 with TRBJ2-7; the match to TRBD2 covers 9 bases. This CDR3 region has 15 residues. Germline V gene data show CDR1 as SGHNT and CDR2 as YYREEE (reference sequence). Germline trimming cut 1 base from V and 5 bases from J; bases unmatched to any gene: 7. Full variable domain (missing parts from reference TRBV5-4 and TRBJ2-7): ETGVTQSPTHLIKTRGQQVTLRCSSQSGHNTVSWYQQALGQGPQFIFQYYREEENGRGNFPPRFSGLQFPNYSSELNVNALELDDSALYLCASSLLGGGANEQYFGPGTRLTVT.

CDR3 sequence: CASSYLDTQYF. The CDR3, as DNA: TGTGCCAGCAGTTACCTGGATACGCAGTATTTT. The chain links TRBV6-2 or TRBV6-3 to TRBJ2-3; the D is unclear. Trimming removed 2 bases from V and 6 bases from J, with 3 bases in between. The V gene's germline CDR1 is MNHEY and CDR2 SVGEGT. This CDR3 spans 11 amino acids.

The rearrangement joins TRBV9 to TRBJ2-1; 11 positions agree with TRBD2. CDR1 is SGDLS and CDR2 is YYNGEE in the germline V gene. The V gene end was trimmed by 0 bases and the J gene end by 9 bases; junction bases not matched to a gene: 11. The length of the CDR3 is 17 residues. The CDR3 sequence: CASSVVGSGGVTGEQFF. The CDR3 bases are TGTGCCAGCAGCGTAGTCGGTAGCGGGGGGGTCACTGGTGAGCAGTTCTTC.

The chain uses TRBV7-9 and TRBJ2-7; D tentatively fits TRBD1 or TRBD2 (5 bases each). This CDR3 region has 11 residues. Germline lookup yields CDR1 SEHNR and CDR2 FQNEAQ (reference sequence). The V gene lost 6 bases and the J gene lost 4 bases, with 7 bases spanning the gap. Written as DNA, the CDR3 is TGTGCCAGCAGGGGGGATTACGAGCAGTACTTC. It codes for CASRGDYEQYF.

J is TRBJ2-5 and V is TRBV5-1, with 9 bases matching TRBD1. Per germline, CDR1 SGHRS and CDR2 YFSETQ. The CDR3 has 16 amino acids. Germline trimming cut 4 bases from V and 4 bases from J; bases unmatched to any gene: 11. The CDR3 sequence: CASSIGQGPSTETQYF. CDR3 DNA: TGCGCCAGCAGCATCGGACAGGGGCCATCCACAGAGACCCAGTACTTC.

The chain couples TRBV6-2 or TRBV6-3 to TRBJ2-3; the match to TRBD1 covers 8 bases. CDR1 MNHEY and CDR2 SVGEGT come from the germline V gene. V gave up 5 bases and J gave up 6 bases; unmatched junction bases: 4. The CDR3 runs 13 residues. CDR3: CASSRTGTDTQYF. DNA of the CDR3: TGTGCCAGCAGTCGGACAGGGACCGATACGCAGTATTTT.

The CDR3 is CASSLGYTDTQYF. CDR3 nucleotide sequence: TGTGCCAGCAGCCTAGGGTACACAGATACGCAGTATTTT. The rearrangement links TRBV7-3 to TRBJ2-3; D is uncertain. This CDR3 spans 13 amino acids. Germline V CDR1 and CDR2: SGHTA, FQGTGA. Trimming left V 5 bases short and J 2 bases short, with 8 bases between.

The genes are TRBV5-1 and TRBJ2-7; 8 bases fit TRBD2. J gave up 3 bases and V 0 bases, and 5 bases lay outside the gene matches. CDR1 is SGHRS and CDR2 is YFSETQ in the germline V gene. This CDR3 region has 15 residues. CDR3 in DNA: TGCGCCAGCAGCTTGGACGGGGGGGCCTTCTACGAGCAGTACTTC. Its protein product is CASSLDGGAFYEQYF.

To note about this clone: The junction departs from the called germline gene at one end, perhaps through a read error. The chain's CDR3 is CARSGGPKRETQYF. CDR3 nucleotide sequence: TGTGCCCGGAGTGGGGGACCCAAACGGGAGACCCAGTACTTC. The chain carries TRBV30 and TRBJ2-5, with D possibly being TRBD1 or TRBD2 (5 bases each). Looked up from germline, CDR1 is GTSNPN and CDR2 is SVGIG (reference sequence). This CDR3 is 14 amino acids long.

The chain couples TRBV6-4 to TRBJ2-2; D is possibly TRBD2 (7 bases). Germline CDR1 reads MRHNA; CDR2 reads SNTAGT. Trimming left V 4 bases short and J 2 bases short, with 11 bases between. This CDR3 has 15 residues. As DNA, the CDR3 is TGTGCCAGCAGTGCGCGGGGGCCCAACACCGGGGAGCTGTTTTTT. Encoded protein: CASSARGPNTGELFF.

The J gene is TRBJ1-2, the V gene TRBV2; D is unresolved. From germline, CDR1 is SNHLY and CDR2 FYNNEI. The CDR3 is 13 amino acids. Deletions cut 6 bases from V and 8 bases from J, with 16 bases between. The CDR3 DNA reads TGTGCCAGCAGGCAGGTCGTACTGGGCGGCTACACCTTC. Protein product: CASRQVVLGGYTF.

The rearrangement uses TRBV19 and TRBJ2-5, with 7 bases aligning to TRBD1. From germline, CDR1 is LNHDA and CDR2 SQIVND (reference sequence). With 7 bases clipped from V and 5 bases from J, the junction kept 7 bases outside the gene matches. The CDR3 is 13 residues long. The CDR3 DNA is TGTGCCAGTAATGACAGGGTCGGGGAGACCCAGTACTTC. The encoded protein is CASNDRVGETQYF.

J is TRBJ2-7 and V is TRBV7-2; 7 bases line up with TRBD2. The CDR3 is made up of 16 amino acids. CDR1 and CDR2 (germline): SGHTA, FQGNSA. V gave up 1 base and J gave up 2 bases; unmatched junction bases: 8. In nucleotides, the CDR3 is TGTGCCAGCAGCTTAGGCGGGACTATCAAAGCCTACGAGCAGTACTTC. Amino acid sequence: CASSLGGTIKAYEQYF.

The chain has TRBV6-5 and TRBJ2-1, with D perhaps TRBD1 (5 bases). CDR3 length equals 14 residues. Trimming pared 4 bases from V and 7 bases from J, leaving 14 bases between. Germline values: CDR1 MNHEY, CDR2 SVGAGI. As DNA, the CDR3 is TGTGCCAGCAGTTCCGACTGGGGCCGAAATGAGCAGTTCTTC. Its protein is CASSSDWGRNEQFF.

DNA of the CDR3: TGCAGCGCGGTATCTGGAAACACCATATATTTT. Translation: CSAVSGNTIYF. The rearrangement uses TRBV29-1 and TRBJ1-3; the D is unclear. The CDR3 length is 11 residues. The germline V gene has CDR1 SQVTM and CDR2 ANQGSEA. With 7 bases removed from V and 1 base from J, the gap between germline ends came to 5 bases.